This T cell receptor beta chain was observed in a study of T cell repertoires in cytomegalovirus infection. Overall study: Indicated by public TCR beta signatures were CMV infection and matching HLA type.

TCRdb re-called the reads through MiXCR, storing one row per CDR3 protein. The repertoire consists of approximately 400,000 distinct CDR3 sequences, with approximately 31% occurring once and the leading ten covering roughly 15%. The study's findings and limits: There were HLA-C-restricted CMV-specific TCR beta clonotypes dominating the ex vivo response. Carriers of CMV and the relevant HLA type were discriminated by public TCR beta frequency.

Comments on this clonotype: Its antigen is still unknown. The junction shows a germline mismatch at one end, possibly a read error.

Germline V gene sequence: CDR1 SGHVS, CDR2 FNYEAQ. The CDR3 spans 15 residues. The V gene is TRBV7-6, the J gene TRBJ1-1; D ambiguous. What was sequenced was PBMCs. The receptor comes from a human donor in good health (CMV status not recorded). Some clones in this sample may be carry-over from other donors' samples. CDR3 region: CVSSLGAEANTEDFF. The DNA for the CDR3 is TGTGTCAGCAGCTTAGGAGCCGAGGCAAACACTGAAGATTTCTTT.